This T cell receptor beta chain originates from a study of T cell responses to AZD1222 COVID-19 vaccine. V was pared by 3 bases and J by 6 bases, with 5 bases of the junction left unmatched. In germline, CDR1 is SGHTA, CDR2 FQGNSA. The CDR3 is made up of 15 amino acids. The method was immunoSEQ multiplex PCR; TCRdb's version includes in-frame clones alone and lacks a portion of them. Among some 100,000 clones listed, more than 75% were seen once. Overall study results and limits: Reports indicate that nearly half of spike-specific TCRs are directed at unmutated variant regions.

A note on this clone: Its antigen is undetermined.

This TCR came from an adult in good health. The chain has TRBV7-2 and TRBJ2-3; 11 bases fit TRBD2. This sample comprised peripheral blood, obtained on day 0 of MenACWY control vaccination. The CDR3 region is CASSFTSGSIDTQYF. CDR3 DNA: TGTGCCAGCAGCTTTACTAGCGGGAGTATCGATACGCAGTATTTT.